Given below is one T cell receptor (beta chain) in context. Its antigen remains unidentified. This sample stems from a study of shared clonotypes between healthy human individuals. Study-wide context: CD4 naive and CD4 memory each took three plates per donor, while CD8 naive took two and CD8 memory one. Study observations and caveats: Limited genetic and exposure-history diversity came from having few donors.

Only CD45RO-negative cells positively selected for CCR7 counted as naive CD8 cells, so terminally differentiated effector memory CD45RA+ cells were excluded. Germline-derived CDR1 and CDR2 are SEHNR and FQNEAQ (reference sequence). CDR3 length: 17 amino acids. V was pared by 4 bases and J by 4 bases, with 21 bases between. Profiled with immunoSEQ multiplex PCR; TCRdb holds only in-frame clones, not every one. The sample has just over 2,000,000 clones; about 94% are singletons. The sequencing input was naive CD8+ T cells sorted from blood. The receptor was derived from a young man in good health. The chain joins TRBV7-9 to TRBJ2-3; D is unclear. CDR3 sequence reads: CASSSPPGLPHADTQYF. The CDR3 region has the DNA TGTGCCAGCAGCTCGCCCCCGGGCCTCCCCCACGCAGATACGCAGTATTTT.